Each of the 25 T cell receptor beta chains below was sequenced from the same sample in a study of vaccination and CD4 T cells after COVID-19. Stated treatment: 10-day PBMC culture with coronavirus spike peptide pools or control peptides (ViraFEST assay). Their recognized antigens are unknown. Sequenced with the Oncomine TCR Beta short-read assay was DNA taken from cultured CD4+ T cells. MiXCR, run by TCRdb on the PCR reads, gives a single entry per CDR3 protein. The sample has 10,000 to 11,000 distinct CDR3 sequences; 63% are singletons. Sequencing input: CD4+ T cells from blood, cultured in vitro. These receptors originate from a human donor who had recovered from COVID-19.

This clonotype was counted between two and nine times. DNA for the CDR3: TGTGCCAGCAGTGAACTAGGGGGGACAGGGGGAGATGGCTACACCTTC. The encoded protein is CASSELGGTGGDGYTF. The V call is TRBV6-1, the J call TRBJ1-2, with 11 bases aligning to TRBD1. Unmatched junction bases numbered 8, after V lost 2 bases and J lost 6 bases. The germline V gene encodes CDR1 MNHNS and CDR2 SASEGT. The CDR3 is 16 residues long.

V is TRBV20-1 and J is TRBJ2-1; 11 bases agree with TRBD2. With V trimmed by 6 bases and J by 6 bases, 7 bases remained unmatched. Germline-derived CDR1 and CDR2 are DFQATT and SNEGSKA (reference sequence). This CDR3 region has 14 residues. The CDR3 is CSALSGGAGNEQFF. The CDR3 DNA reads TGCAGTGCGCTTAGCGGGGGGGCCGGCAATGAGCAGTTCTTC.

The CDR3 is CSARGPSGSSYNEQFF. The DNA of the CDR3 is TGCAGTGCTAGGGGCCCTAGCGGGAGTTCCTACAATGAGCAGTTCTTC. The chain couples TRBV20-1 to TRBJ2-1; 10 nucleotides align to TRBD2. After removal of 3 bases from V and 1 base from J, the junction contained 6 bases not matched to a gene. This CDR3 spans 16 amino acids. In germline, CDR1 is DFQATT, CDR2 SNEGSKA (reference sequence).

CDR3 sequence (DNA): TGTGCCAGCTCAGGGTACTACGAGCAGTACTTC. This codes for CASSGYYEQYF. V usage is TRBV6-2 or TRBV6-3 and J usage is TRBJ2-7; the D gene is possibly TRBD1 (5 bases). V gave up 8 bases and J gave up 3 bases, with 8 bases separating them. The germline V gene has CDR1 MNHEY and CDR2 SVGEGT. The length of the CDR3 is 11 residues.

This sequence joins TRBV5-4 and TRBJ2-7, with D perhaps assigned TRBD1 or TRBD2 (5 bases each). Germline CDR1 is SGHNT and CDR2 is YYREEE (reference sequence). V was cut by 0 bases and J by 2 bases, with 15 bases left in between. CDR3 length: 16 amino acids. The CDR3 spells CASSLGAGQGAYEQYF. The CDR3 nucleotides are TGTGCCAGCAGCTTGGGTGCAGGGCAGGGAGCCTACGAGCAGTACTTC.

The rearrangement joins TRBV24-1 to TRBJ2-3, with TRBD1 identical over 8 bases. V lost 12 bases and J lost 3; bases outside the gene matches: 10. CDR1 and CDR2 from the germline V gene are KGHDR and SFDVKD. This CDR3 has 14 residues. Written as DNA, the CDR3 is TGTGCCCCTAGGGTGGACAGGGATACAGATACGCAGTATTTT. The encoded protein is CAPRVDRDTDTQYF.

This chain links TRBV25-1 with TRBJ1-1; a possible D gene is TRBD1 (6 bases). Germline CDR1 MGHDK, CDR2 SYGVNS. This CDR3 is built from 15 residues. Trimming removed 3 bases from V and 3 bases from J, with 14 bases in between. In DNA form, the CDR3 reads TGTGCCAGCAGTGACCCGAGGGGGTCTGACACTGAAGCTTTCTTT. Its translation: CASSDPRGSDTEAFF.

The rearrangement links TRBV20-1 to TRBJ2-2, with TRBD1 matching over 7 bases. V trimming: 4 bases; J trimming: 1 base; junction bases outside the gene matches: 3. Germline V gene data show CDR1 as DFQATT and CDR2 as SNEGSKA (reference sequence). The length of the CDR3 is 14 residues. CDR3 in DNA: TGCAGTGCTACCGGGACAGTGAACACCGGGGAGCTGTTTTTT. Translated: CSATGTVNTGELFF.

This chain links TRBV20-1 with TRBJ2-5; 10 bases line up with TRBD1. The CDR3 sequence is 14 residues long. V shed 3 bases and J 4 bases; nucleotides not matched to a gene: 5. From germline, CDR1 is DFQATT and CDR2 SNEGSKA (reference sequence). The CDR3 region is CSARSGTGVETQYF. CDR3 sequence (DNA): TGCAGTGCTAGGTCCGGGACAGGGGTAGAGACCCAGTACTTC.

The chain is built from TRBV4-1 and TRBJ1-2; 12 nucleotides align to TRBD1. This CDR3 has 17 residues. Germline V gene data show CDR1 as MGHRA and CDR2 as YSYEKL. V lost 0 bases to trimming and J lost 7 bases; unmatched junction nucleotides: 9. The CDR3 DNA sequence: TGCGCCAGCAGCCAAGATTCGCCGGGACAGGGGGCGTCTGGCTACACCTTC. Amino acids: CASSQDSPGQGASGYTF.

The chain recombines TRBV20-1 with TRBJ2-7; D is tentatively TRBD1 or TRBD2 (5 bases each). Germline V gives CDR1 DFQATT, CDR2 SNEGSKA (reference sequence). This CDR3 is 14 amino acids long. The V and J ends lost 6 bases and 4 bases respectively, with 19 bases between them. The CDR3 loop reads CSARGAGFFYEQYF. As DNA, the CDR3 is TGCAGTGCACGAGGGGCAGGATTCTTTTACGAGCAGTACTTC.

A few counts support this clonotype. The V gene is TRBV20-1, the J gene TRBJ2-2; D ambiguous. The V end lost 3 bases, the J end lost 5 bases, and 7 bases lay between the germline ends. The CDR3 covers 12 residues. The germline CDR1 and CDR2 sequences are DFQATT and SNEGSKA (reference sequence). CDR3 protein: CSASSRTGELFF. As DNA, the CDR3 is TGCAGTGCTAGTAGCAGAACCGGGGAGCTGTTTTTT.

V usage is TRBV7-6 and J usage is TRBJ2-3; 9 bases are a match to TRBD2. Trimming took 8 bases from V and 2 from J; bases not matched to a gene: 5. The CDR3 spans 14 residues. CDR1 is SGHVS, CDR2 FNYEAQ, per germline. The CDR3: CASAAGGPTDTQYF. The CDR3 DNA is TGTGCCAGCGCGGCGGGAGGGCCCACAGATACGCAGTATTTT.

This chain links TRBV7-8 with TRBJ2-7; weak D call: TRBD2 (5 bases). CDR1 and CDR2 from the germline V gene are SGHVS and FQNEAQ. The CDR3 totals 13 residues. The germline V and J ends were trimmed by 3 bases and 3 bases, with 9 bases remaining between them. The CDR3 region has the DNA TGTGCCAGCAGCTTCCTAGCAGTCTACGAGCAGTACTTC. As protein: CASSFLAVYEQYF. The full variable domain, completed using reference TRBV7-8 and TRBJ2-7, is GAGVSQSPRYKVAKRGQDVALRCDPISGHVSLFWYQQALGQGPEFLTYFQNEAQLDKSGLPSDRFFAERPEGSVSTLKIQRTQQEDSAVYLCASSFLAVYEQYFGPGTRLTVT.

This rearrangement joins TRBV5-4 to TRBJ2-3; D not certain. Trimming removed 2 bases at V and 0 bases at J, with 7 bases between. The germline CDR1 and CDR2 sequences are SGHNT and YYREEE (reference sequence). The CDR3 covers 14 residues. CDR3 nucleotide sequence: TGTGCCAGCAGCTTTAGGGCAAGCACAGATACGCAGTATTTT. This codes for CASSFRASTDTQYF.

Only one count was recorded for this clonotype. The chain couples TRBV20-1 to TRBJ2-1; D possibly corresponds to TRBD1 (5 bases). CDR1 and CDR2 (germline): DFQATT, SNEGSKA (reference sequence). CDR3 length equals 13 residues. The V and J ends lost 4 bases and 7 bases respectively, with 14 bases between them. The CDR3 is CSAKGLVYNEQFF. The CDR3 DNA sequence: TGCAGTGCTAAGGGGCTAGTGTATAATGAGCAGTTCTTC.

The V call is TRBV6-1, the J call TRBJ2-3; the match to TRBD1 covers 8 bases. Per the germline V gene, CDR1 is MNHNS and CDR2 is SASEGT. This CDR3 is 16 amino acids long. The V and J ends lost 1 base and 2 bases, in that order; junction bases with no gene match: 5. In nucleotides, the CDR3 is TGTGCCAGCAGTGAAGTAGGGACAGGAGACACAGATACGCAGTATTTT. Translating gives CASSEVGTGDTDTQYF.

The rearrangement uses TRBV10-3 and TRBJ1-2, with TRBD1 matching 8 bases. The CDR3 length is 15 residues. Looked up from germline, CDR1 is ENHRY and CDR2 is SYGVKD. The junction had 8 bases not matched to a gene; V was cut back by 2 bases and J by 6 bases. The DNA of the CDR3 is TGTGCCATCAGTGAGGGGAGGACAGGGTTTGATGGCTACACCTTC. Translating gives CAISEGRTGFDGYTF.

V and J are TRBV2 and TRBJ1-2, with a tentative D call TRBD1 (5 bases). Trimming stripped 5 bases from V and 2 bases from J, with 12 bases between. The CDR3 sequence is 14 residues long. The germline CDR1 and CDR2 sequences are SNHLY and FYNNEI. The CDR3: CASSPLRENYGYTF. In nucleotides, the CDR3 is TGTGCCAGCAGTCCCCTCAGGGAAAACTATGGCTACACCTTC.

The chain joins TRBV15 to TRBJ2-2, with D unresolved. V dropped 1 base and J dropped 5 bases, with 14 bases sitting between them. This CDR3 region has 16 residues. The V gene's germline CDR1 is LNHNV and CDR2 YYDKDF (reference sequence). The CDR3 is CATSRGITLGTGELFF. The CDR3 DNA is TGTGCCACCAGCAGAGGGATTACTTTGGGGACCGGGGAGCTGTTTTTT.

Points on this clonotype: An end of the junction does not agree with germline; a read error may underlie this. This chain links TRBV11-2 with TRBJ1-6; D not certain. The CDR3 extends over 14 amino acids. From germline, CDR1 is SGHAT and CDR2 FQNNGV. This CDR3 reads CACRSRRDNSPLHF. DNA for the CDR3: TGTGCCTGCAGATCCAGGAGGGATAATTCACCCCTCCACTTT.

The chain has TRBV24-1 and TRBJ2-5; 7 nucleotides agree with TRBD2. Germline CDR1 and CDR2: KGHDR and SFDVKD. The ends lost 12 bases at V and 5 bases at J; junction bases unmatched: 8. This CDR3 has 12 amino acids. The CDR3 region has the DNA TGTGCCGCCGGAAGGGAGGGGGAGACCCAGTACTTC. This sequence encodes CAAGREGETQYF.

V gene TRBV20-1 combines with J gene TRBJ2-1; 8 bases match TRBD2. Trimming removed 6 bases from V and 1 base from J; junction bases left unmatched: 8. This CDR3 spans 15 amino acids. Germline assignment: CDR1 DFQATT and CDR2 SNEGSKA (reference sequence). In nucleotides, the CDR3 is TGCAGTGCCACCCGGGGGGGCATATCCTACAATGAGCAGTTCTTC. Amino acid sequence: CSATRGGISYNEQFF.

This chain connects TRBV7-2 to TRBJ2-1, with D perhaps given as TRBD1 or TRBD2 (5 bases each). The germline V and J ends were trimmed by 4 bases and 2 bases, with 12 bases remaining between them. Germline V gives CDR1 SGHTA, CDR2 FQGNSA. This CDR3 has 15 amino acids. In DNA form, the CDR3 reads TGTGCCAGCAGCTCCGGGGCGACGGCCTACAATGAGCAGTTCTTC. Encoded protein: CASSSGATAYNEQFF.

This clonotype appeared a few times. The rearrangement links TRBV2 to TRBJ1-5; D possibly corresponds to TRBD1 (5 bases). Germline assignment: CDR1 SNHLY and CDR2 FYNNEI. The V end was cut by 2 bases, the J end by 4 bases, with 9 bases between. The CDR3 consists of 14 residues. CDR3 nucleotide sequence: TGTGCCAGCAGTGAAAGGACATCTAATCAGCCCCAGCATTTT. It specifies CASSERTSNQPQHF. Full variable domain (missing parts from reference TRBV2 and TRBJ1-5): EPEVTQTPSHQVTQMGQEVILRCVPISNHLYFYWYRQILGQKVEFLVSFYNNEISEKSEIFDDQFSVERPDGSNFTLKIRSTKLEDSAMYFCASSERTSNQPQHFGDGTRLSIL.